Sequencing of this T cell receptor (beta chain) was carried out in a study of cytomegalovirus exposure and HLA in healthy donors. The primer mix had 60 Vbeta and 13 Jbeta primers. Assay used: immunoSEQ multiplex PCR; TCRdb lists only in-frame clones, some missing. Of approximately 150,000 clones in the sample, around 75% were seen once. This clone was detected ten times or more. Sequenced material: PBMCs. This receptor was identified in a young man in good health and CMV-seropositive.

The CDR3 here is CASSDGTSPTDTQYF. The DNA of the CDR3 is TGTGCCAGCAGTGACGGGACTAGCCCCACAGATACGCAGTATTTT. V is TRBV6-4 and J is TRBJ2-3; 9 bases fit TRBD2. The CDR3 is made up of 15 amino acids. J gave up 2 bases and V 2 bases, and 2 bases lay outside the gene matches. The germline CDR1 and CDR2 sequences are MRHNA and SNTAGT.